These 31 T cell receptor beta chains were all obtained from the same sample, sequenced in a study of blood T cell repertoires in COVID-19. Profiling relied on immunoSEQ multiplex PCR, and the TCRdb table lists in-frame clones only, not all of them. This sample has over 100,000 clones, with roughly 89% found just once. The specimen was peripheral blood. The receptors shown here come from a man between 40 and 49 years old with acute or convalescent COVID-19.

The DNA of the CDR3 is TGTGCCAGCAGCCAAGAATTGTGGGCAGTCAATTCACCCCTCCACTTT. Translating it yields CASSQELWAVNSPLHF. The chain is built from TRBV4-2 and TRBJ1-6; D unclear. Germline CDR1 LGHNA, CDR2 YNFKEQ. Trimming removed 0 bases at V and 7 bases at J, with 13 bases between. This CDR3 has 16 amino acids.

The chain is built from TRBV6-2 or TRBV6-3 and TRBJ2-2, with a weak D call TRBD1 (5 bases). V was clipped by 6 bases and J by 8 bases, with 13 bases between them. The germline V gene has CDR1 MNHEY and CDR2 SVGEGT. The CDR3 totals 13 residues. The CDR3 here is CASSLGRTGELFF. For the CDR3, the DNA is TGTGCCAGCAGCCTAGGAAGGACAGGGGAGCTGTTTTTT.

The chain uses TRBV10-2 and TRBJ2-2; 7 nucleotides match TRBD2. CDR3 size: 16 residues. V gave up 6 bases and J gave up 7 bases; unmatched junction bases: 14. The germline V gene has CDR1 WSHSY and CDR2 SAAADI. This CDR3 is CASRAISGPGGGELFF. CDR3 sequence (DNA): TGCGCCAGCAGGGCAATATCGGGCCCGGGGGGCGGGGAGCTGTTTTTT.

The CDR3 region has the DNA TGTGCCAGCAGTTTATGGACAGGGGCAGATACGCAGTATTTT. It translates to CASSLWTGADTQYF. The V call is TRBV6-2 or TRBV6-3, the J call TRBJ2-3; 9 nucleotides line up with TRBD1. The germline V gene has CDR1 MNHEY and CDR2 SVGEGT. Trimming removed 4 bases from V and 4 bases from J; junction bases left unmatched: 3. The CDR3 loop spans 14 amino acids.

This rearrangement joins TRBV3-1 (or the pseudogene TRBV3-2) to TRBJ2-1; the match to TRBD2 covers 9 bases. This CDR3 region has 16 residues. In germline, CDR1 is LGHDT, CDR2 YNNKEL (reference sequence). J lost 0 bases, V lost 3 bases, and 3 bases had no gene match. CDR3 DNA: TGTGCCAGCAGCCACCATAGCGGGGGCTCCTACAATGAGCAGTTCTTC. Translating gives CASSHHSGGSYNEQFF.

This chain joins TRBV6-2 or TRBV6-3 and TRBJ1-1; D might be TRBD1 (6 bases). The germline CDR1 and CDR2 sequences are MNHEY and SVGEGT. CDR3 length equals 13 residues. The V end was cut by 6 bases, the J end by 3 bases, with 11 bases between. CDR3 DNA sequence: TGTGCCAGCAGCCAACAGGGAGACACTGAAGCTTTCTTT. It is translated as CASSQQGDTEAFF.

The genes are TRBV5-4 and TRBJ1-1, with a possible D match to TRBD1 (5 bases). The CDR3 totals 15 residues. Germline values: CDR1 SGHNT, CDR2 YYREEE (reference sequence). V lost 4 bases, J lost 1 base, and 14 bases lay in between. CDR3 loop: CASSPGGGRNTEAFF. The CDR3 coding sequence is TGTGCCAGCAGCCCTGGGGGGGGACGGAACACTGAAGCTTTCTTT. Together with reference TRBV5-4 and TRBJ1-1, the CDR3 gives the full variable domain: ETGVTQSPTHLIKTRGQQVTLRCSSQSGHNTVSWYQQALGQGPQFIFQYYREEENGRGNFPPRFSGLQFPNYSSELNVNALELDDSALYLCASSPGGGRNTEAFFGQGTRLTVV.

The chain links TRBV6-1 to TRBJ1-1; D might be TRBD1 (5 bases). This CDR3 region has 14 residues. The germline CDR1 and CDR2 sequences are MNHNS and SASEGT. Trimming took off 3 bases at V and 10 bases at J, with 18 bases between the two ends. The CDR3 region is CASSDVGGPSSAFF. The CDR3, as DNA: TGTGCCAGCAGTGACGTGGGGGGTCCCTCCTCAGCTTTCTTT.

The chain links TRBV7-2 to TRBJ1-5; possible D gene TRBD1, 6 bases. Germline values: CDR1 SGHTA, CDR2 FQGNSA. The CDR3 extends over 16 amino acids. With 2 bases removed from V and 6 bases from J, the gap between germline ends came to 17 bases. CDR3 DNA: TGTGCCAGCAGCTTATTCGGACAGTCGGGCGCTCAGCCCCAGCATTTT. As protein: CASSLFGQSGAQPQHF.

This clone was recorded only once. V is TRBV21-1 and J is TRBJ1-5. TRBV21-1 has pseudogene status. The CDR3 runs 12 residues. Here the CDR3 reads CARMRGNQPQHF. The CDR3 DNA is TGTGCCAGAATGAGGGGCAATCAGCCCCAGCATTTT.

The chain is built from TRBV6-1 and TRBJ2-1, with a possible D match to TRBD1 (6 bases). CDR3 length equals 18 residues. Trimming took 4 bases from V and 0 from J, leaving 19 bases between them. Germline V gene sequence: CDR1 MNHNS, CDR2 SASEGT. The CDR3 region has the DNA TGTGCCAGCAGTGCGAACCTCCCAGGGACATTCTCCTACAATGAGCAGTTCTTC. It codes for CASSANLPGTFSYNEQFF.

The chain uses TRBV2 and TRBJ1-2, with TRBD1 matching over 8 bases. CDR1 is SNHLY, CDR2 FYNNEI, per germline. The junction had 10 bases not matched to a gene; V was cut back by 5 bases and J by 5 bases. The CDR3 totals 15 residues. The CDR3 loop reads CASSNYRGGNYGYTF. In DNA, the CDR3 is TGTGCCAGCAGTAACTACAGGGGGGGGAATTATGGCTACACCTTC.

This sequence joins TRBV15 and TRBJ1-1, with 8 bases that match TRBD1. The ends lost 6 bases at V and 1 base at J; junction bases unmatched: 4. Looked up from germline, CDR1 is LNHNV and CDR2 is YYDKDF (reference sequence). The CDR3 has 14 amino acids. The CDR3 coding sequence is TGTGCCACCAGGGACAGGGAGTCGAACACTGAAGCTTTCTTT. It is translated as CATRDRESNTEAFF.

The CDR3 DNA sequence: TGTGCCAGCAGTGGGGACACCCGAAGCCACTTT. This sequence encodes CASSGDTRSHF. The chain links TRBV2 to TRBJ1-6, with a tentative D call TRBD1 (6 bases). Trimming removed 4 bases from V and 18 bases from J, with 13 bases in between. The germline CDR1 and CDR2 sequences are SNHLY and FYNNEI. This CDR3 region has 11 residues.

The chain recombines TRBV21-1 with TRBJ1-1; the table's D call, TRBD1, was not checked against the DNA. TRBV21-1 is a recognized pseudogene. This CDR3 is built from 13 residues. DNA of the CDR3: TGTGCCAGCAGACCCGGACAGAACACTGAAGCTTTCTTT. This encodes CASRPGQNTEAFF.

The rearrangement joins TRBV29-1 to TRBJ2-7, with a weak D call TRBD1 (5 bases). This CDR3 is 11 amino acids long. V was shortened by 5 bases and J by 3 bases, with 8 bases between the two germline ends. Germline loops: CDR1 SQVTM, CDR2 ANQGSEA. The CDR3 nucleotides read TGCAGCGTTCAGGGTCTCTACGAGCAGTACTTC. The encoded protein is CSVQGLYEQYF.

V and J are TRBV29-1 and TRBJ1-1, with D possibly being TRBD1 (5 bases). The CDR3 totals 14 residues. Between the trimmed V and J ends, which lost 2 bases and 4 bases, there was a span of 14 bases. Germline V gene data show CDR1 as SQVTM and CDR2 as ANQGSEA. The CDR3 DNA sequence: TGCAGCGTTGAATATTCGGGGGGTGGCACTGAAGCTTTCTTT. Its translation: CSVEYSGGGTEAFF.

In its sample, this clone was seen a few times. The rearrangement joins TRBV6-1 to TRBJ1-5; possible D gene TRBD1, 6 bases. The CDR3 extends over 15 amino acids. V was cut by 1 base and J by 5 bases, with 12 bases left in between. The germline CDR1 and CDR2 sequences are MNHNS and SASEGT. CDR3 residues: CASSEDHRVDQPQHF. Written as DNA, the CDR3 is TGTGCCAGCAGTGAAGATCACAGGGTGGATCAGCCCCAGCATTTT.

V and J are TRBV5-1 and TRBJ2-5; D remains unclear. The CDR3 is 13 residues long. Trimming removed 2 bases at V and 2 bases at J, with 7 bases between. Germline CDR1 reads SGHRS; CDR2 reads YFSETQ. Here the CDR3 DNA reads TGCGCCAGCAGCTTTCCAGATCAAGAGACCCAGTACTTC. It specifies CASSFPDQETQYF.

The CDR3 is CASSATGIQETQYF. CDR3 sequence (DNA): TGCGCCAGCAGCGCAACAGGGATCCAAGAGACCCAGTACTTC. The rearrangement joins TRBV4-1 to TRBJ2-5, with D possibly matching TRBD1 (6 bases). V was clipped by 5 bases and J by 1 base, with 11 bases between them. There are 14 residues in the CDR3. Per the germline V gene, CDR1 is MGHRA and CDR2 is YSYEKL.

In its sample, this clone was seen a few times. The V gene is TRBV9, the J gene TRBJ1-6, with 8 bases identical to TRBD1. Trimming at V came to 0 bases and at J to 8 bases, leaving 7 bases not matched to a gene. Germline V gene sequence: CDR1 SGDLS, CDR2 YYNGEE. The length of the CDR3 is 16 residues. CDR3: CASSVEAGGLDSPLHF. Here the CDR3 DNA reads TGTGCCAGCAGCGTAGAGGCAGGGGGCTTGGATTCACCCCTCCACTTT.

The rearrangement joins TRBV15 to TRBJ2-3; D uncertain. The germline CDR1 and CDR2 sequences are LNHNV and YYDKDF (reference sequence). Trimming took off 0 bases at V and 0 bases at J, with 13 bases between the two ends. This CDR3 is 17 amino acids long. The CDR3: CATSRDALRWSTDTQYF. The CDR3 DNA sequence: TGTGCCACCAGCAGAGATGCTCTGCGGTGGAGCACAGATACGCAGTATTTT.

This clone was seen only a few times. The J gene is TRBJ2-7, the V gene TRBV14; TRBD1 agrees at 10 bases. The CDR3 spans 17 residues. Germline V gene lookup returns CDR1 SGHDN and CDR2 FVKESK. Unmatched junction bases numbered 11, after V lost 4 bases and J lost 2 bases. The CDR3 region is CASSRRLGQGKTYEQYF. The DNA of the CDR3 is TGTGCCAGCAGCCGCCGACTGGGACAGGGGAAAACCTACGAGCAGTACTTC.

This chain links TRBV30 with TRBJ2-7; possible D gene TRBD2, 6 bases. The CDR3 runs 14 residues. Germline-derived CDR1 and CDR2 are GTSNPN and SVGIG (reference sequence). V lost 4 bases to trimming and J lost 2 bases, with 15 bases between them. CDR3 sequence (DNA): TGTGCCTGGACTTCCGGGACTTTGCCCTACGAGCAGTACTTC. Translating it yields CAWTSGTLPYEQYF.

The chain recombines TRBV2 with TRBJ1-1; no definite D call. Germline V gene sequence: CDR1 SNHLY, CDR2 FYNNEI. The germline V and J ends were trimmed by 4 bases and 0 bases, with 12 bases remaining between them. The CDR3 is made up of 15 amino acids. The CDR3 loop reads CASSVWGGMNTEAFF. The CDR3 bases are TGTGCCAGCAGTGTCTGGGGAGGAATGAACACTGAAGCTTTCTTT.

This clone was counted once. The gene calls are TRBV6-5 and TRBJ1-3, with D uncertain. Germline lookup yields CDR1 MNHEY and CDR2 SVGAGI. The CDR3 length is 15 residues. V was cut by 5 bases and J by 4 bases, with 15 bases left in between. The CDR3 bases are TGTGCCAGCAGTCCTACGGGGTTAAGGGGAAACACCATATATTTT. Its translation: CASSPTGLRGNTIYF.

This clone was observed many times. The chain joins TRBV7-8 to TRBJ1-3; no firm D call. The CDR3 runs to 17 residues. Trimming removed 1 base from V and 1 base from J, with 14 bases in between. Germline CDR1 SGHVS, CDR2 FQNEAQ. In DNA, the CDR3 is TGTGCCAGCAGCTTAGATTTGGGCGGAGGATCTGGAAACACCATATATTTT. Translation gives CASSLDLGGGSGNTIYF.

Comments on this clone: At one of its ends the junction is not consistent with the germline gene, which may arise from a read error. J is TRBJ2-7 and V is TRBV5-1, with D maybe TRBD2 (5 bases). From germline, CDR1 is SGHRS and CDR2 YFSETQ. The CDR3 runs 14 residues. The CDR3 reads CASKDGGSSNEQYF. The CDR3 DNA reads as TGCGCCAGCAAAGACGGTGGGAGCTCCAACGAGCAGTACTTC.

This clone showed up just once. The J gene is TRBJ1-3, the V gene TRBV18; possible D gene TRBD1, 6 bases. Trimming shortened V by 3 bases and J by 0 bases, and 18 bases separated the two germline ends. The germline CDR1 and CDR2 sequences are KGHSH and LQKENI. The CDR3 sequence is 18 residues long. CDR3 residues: CASSPTLGWDNSGNTIYF. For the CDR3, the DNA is TGTGCCAGCTCACCGACCCTGGGGTGGGACAACTCTGGAAACACCATATATTTT.

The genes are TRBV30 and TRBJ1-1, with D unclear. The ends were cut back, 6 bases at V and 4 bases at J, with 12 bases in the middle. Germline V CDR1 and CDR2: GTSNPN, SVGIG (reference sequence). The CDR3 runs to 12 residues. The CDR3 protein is CACRTRSTEAFF. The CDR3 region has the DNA TGTGCCTGCCGCACTCGGAGCACTGAAGCTTTCTTT.

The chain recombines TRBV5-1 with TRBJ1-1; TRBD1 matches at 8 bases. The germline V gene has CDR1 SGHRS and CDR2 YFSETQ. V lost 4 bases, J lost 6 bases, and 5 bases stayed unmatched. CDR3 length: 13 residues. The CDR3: CASSPGQVAEAFF. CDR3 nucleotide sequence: TGCGCCAGCAGCCCGGGACAGGTGGCTGAAGCTTTCTTT.